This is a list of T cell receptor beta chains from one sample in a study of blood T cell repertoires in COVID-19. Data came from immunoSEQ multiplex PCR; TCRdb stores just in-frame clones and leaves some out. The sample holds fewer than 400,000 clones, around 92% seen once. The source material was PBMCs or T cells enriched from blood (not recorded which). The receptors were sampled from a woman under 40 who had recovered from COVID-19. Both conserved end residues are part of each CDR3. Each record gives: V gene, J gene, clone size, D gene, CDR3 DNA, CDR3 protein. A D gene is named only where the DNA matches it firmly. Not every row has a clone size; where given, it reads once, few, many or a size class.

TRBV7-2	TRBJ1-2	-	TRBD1	TGTGCCAGCACCCCCGAGACAGGGCGTTATGGCTACACCTTC	CASTPETGRYGYTF
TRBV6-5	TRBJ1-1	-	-	TGTGCCAGCAGCCCCCTCAAGGGGCAGGCTGAAGCTTTCTTT	CASSPLKGQAEAFF
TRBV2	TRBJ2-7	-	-	TGTGCCAGCATCGATGAGGGGGACGGAACCTACGAGCAGTACTTC	CASIDEGDGTYEQYF
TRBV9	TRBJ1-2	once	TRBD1	TGTGCCAGCAGCGTAGGGGGGACAGGGCTGGGCTATGGCTACACCTTC	CASSVGGTGLGYGYTF
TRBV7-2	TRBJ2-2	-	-	TGTGCCAGCAGCCTAAACTCCCGAAACACCGGGGAGCTGTTTTTT	CASSLNSRNTGELFF
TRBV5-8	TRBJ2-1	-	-	TGTGCCAGCAGCCCACGTAGGGGGGGGGTGTACAATGAGCAGTTCTTC	CASSPRRGGVYNEQFF
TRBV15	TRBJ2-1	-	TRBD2	TGTGCCACCAGCAGACCCAGCGGGAGCTTGTTCTTC	CATSRPSGSLFF
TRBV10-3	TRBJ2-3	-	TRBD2	TGTGCCATCAGTGAGCGGGAGGGCCGGAGCGATACGCAGTATTTT	CAISEREGRSDTQYF
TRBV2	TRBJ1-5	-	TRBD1	TGTGCCAGCACCGGGGCAGGCAGGGGGGGCAATCAGCCCCAGCATTTT	CASTGAGRGGNQPQHF
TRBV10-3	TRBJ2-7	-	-	TGTGCCATCAGACCACAGAGCTCCTACGAGCAGTACTTC	CAIRPQSSYEQYF
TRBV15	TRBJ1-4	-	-	TGTGCCACCAGCAGAGATTCGCGGTCTTATGAAAAACTGTTTTTT	CATSRDSRSYEKLFF
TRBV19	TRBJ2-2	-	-	TGTGCCAGTAGCCAGGGGAGGGGGGCCGGGGAGCTGTTTTTT	CASSQGRGAGELFF
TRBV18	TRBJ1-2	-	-	TGTGCCAGCTCACCATTCGAAGGGGCCTATGGCTACACCTTC	CASSPFEGAYGYTF
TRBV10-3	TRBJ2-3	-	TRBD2	TGTGCCATCAGTGAGTCGGCACTAGCGCCCGGGACAGATACGCAGTATTTT	CAISESALAPGTDTQYF
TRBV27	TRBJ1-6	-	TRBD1	TGTGCCAGCAGGACAACCGGGACAGCCTATAATTCACCCCTCCACTTT	CASRTTGTAYNSPLHF
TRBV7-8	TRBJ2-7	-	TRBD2	TGTGCCAGCAGCCGAGCGGGGGGGCGGGTCGAGCAGTACTTC	CASSRAGGRVEQYF
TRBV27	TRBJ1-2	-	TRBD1	TGTGCCAGCAGTTTGACGACAGGGGGCGGCTATGGCTACACCTTC	CASSLTTGGGYGYTF
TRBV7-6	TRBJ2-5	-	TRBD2	TGTGCCAGCAGCCTAAGACTAGCGGGGGCGCAAGAGACCCAGTACTTC	CASSLRLAGAQETQYF
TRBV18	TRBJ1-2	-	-	TGTGCCAGCTCACCTCAATACACCAGGGAAGGCTACACCTTC	CASSPQYTREGYTF
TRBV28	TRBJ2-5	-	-	TGTGCCAGCAGTTTCCTGGAGACCCAGTACTTC	CASSFLETQYF
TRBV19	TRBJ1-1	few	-	TGTGCCAGCCGACAAAAGGCGGGCAAGAACACTGAAGCTTTCTTT	CASRQKAGKNTEAFF
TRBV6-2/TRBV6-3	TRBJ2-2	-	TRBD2	TGTGCCAGCAGTCCGTCTCGACTAGCGGGGGCCAACCGAGCGAACACCGGGGAGCTGTTTTTT	CASSPSRLAGANRANTGELFF
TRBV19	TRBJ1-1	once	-	TGTGCCAGTAGCCCGGGACAGAACACTGAAGCTTTCTTT	CASSPGQNTEAFF
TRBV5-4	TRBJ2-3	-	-	TGTGCCAGCAGCTCTGGGCTAAACACAGATACGCAGTATTTT	CASSSGLNTDTQYF
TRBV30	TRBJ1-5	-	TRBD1	TGTGCCTGGAGCCCTGGGACAGGGGGGCAGCCCCAGCATTTT	CAWSPGTGGQPQHF
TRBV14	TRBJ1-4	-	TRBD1	TGTGCCAGCAGCCGCACAGGGGGCAGTTGGGAAAAACTGTTTTTT	CASSRTGGSWEKLFF
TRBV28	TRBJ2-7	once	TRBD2	TGTGCCAGCAGTTTATATACTAGCGGCACCTACGAGCAGTACTTC	CASSLYTSGTYEQYF
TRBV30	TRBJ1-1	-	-	TGTGCCTGGGTAAAAATGAACACTGAAGCTTTCTTT	CAWVKMNTEAFF
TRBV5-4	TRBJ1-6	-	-	TGTGCCAGCAGCTTGGAGGAGTCTGGGAATTCACCCCTCCACTTT	CASSLEESGNSPLHF
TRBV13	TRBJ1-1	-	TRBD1	TGTGCCAGCAGCTTAGAAGGGACAGAACAGGACACTGAAGCTTTCTTT	CASSLEGTEQDTEAFF
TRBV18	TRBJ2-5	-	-	TGTGCCAGCCGGGAGGAGACCCAGTACTTC	CASREETQYF
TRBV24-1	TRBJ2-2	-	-	TGTGCCACCAGTGATCCCTCAGGGGAGCGGGGTCGGACCGGGGAGCTGTTTTTT	CATSDPSGERGRTGELFF
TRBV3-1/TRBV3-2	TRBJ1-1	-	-	TGTGCCAGCAGCCAAGTCCACGGGGGGCGGACTGAAGCTTTCTTT	CASSQVHGGRTEAFF
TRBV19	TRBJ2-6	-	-	TGTGCCAGTAATAGGCAGGGAAATGGTGGGGCCAACGTCCTGACTTTC	CASNRQGNGGANVLTF
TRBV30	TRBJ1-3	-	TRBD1	TGTGCCTACCATCAGGGGGCAAAACCCGACTCTGGAAACACCATATATTTT	CAYHQGAKPDSGNTIYF
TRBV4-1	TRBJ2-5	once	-	TGCGCCAGCAGCCAAAAAGCTGAGGGTTTTGGAGAGACCCAGTACTTC	CASSQKAEGFGETQYF
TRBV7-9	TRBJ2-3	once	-	TGTGCCAGCAGCTTGGTAGGGGGGGACACAGATACGCAGTATTTT	CASSLVGGDTDTQYF
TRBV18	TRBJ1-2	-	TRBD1	TGTGCCAGCTCGGGCGGGACAGACTATGGCTACACCTTC	CASSGGTDYGYTF
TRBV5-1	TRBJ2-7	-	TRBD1	TGCGCCAGCAGCACGGGACAGGGTTACGAGCAGTACTTC	CASSTGQGYEQYF
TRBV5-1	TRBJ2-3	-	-	TGCGCCAGCAGCTTGGACGGGGTGGGTCACGATACGCAGTATTTT	CASSLDGVGHDTQYF
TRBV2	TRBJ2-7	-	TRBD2	TGTGCCAGCAGTGTACTAGCGGGGGATCTCCACGAGCAGTACTTC	CASSVLAGDLHEQYF
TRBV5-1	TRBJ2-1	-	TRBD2	TGCGCCAGCAGCTTGGATAGCGGGAGGGTGAATGAGCAGTTCTTC	CASSLDSGRVNEQFF
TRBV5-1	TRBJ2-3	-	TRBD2	TGCGCCAGCAGCTTGGGGACTAGCGGGGAATATACGCAGTATTTT	CASSLGTSGEYTQYF
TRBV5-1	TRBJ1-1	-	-	TGCGCCAGCAGCTTGGCCCAAAACACTGAAGCTTTCTTT	CASSLAQNTEAFF
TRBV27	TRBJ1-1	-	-	TGTGCCAGCATCCCCGGGGGAGGCGTGAACACTGAAGCTTTCTTT	CASIPGGGVNTEAFF
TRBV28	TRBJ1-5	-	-	TGTGCCAGCAGTTTAACAGCAAATCAGCCCCAGCATTTT	CASSLTANQPQHF
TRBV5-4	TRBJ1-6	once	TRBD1	TGTGCCAGCAGCTCCGGGGACAGGGGGCCGCCCTCACCCCTCCACTTT	CASSSGDRGPPSPLHF
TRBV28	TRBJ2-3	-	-	TGTGCCACCTCCGCGGGATCAGATACGCAGTATTTT	CATSAGSDTQYF
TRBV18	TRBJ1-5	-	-	TGTGCCAGCTCACCATACCGGGGATTTAATCAGCCCCAGCATTTT	CASSPYRGFNQPQHF